The 20 T cell receptor beta chains below were found in one sample sequenced in a study of T cells after yellow fever vaccination. TCRdb fed the 5' RACE reads into MiXCR, producing one record per CDR3 protein. This sample carries under 600,000 distinct CDR3 sequences, roughly 14% of them seen once, and the ten largest clones take more than 13%. Sequences were derived from PBMCs, sampled on the day of the yellow fever booster vaccination. Receptors originate from a man in his thirties or forties who received the YFV17D yellow fever vaccine.

This clonotype occurred a few times. The chain joins TRBV7-2 to TRBJ2-3; the D gene is possibly TRBD1 (6 bases). CDR1 is SGHTA, CDR2 FQGNSA, per germline. V lost 5 bases, J lost 7 bases, and 19 bases lay in between. The CDR3 spans 15 residues. CDR3 nucleotides: TGTGCCAGCAGCCGGGAAAATCGACAGGCAAATACGCAGTATTTT. Its protein product is CASSRENRQANTQYF.

This chain joins TRBV19 and TRBJ1-5; 8 bases line up with TRBD1. V lost 7 bases, J lost 2 bases, and 4 bases stayed unmatched. The CDR3 consists of 14 residues. Germline assignment: CDR1 LNHDA and CDR2 SQIVND (reference sequence). CDR3 sequence reads: CASTGGTGNQPQHF. DNA for the CDR3: TGTGCCAGTACAGGGGGCACTGGCAATCAGCCCCAGCATTTT. Using reference TRBV19 and TRBJ1-5 for the parts outside the CDR3, the full variable domain is DGGITQSPKYLFRKEGQNVTLSCEQNLNHDAMYWYRQDPGQGLRLIYYSQIVNDFQKGDIAEGYSVSREKKESFPLTVTSAQKNPTAFYLCASTGGTGNQPQHFGDGTRLSIL.

This chain uses TRBV5-1 with TRBJ2-7; 10 bases line up with TRBD1. Germline CDR1 and CDR2: SGHRS and YFSETQ. This CDR3 contains 16 residues. V lost 1 base and J lost 3; bases outside the gene matches: 7. CDR3 residues: CASSLSSGTGVYEQYF. The DNA for the CDR3 is TGCGCCAGCAGCTTGAGTTCGGGGACAGGGGTCTACGAGCAGTACTTC.

The rearrangement joins TRBV12-3 or TRBV12-4 to TRBJ2-2; D is unclear. Between the trimmed V and J ends, which lost 7 bases and 5 bases, there was a span of 8 bases. CDR3 size: 12 residues. The CDR3 region is CASTIQTGELFF. The CDR3 nucleotides are TGTGCCAGCACCATCCAAACCGGGGAGCTGTTTTTT.

The V gene is TRBV12-3 or TRBV12-4, the J gene TRBJ1-2, with D unresolved. Deletions cut 4 bases from V and 6 bases from J, with 12 bases between. The CDR3 has 13 amino acids. The CDR3 spells CASSSGRFDGYTF. CDR3 bases: TGTGCCAGCAGTTCAGGTCGATTCGATGGCTACACCTTC.

This clonotype has more than one count but fewer than ten. The CDR3 loop is CASSSPGLATGELFF. The CDR3 DNA follows: TGTGCCAGCAGCTCTCCGGGACTAGCGACCGGGGAGCTGTTTTTT. The V gene is TRBV5-4, the J gene TRBJ2-2; 10 bases agree with TRBD2. The V gene's germline CDR1 is SGHNT and CDR2 YYREEE (reference sequence). The CDR3 contains 15 residues. After removal of 3 bases from V and 5 bases from J, the junction contained 4 bases not matched to a gene.

A few counts support this clonotype. The genes are TRBV3-1 and TRBJ2-7; TRBD2 agrees at 8 bases. After removal of 3 bases from V and 7 bases from J, the junction contained 14 bases not matched to a gene. CDR3 size: 16 residues. The germline V gene has CDR1 LGHDT and CDR2 YNNKEL (reference sequence). The DNA for the CDR3 is TGTGCCAGCAGCCACCTCCAGGGTAGCGGGGCGGGGGAGCAGTACTTC. This gives the protein CASSHLQGSGAGEQYF.

CDR3 DNA: TGTGCCAGCAGCCTATTGGGGACATCGAACACTGAAGCTTTCTTT. Translated: CASSLLGTSNTEAFF. The rearrangement uses TRBV7-2 and TRBJ1-1, with D perhaps matching TRBD1 (6 bases). The CDR3 is 15 amino acids. The germline V gene has CDR1 SGHTA and CDR2 FQGNSA. V was shortened by 5 bases and J by 1 base, with 14 bases between the two germline ends.

This clonotype was detected a few times. V gene TRBV7-9 combines with J gene TRBJ1-3; D is possibly TRBD1 (5 bases). Germline CDR1 reads SEHNR; CDR2 reads FQNEAQ (reference sequence). The CDR3 is 16 amino acids. The V and J ends lost 5 bases and 0 bases respectively, with 14 bases between them. CDR3 protein: CASSPAPRASGNTIYF. For the CDR3, the DNA is TGTGCCAGCAGCCCAGCTCCCAGGGCCTCTGGAAACACCATATATTTT.

This clonotype was picked up a small number of times. The chain employs TRBV6-4 and TRBJ2-1, with a tentative D call TRBD2 (7 bases). Looked up from germline, CDR1 is MRHNA and CDR2 is SNTAGT. The CDR3 runs 15 residues. Trimming removed 2 bases at V and 3 bases at J, with 11 bases between. In DNA, the CDR3 is TGTGCCAGCAGTGACAGGGGGGGGGACTACAATGAGCAGTTCTTC. Residues: CASSDRGGDYNEQFF.

Many counts were recorded for this clonotype. The V and J genes are TRBV5-1 and TRBJ1-1; possible D gene TRBD1, 5 bases. Trimming left V 6 bases short and J 1 base short, with 10 bases between. The CDR3 loop spans 13 amino acids. Germline CDR1 reads SGHRS; CDR2 reads YFSETQ. CDR3 protein: CASTIGANTEAFF. CDR3 nucleotides: TGCGCCAGCACTATCGGGGCGAACACTGAAGCTTTCTTT.

The chain carries TRBV7-9 and TRBJ2-7, with D uncertain. The CDR3 has 14 residues. V lost 1 base and J lost 4, with 11 bases in between. From germline, CDR1 is SEHNR and CDR2 FQNEAQ (reference sequence). CDR3 loop: CASSLGAIRYEQYF. In DNA form, the CDR3 reads TGTGCCAGCAGCTTAGGAGCGATCAGGTACGAGCAGTACTTC.

The chain carries TRBV20-1 and TRBJ2-2; 7 bases map to TRBD2. V dropped 7 bases and J dropped 7; count of bases not matched to a gene: 6. The CDR3 has 12 amino acids. Germline V gives CDR1 DFQATT, CDR2 SNEGSKA (reference sequence). Here the CDR3 reads CSGVGGNGELFF. In DNA, the CDR3 is TGCAGTGGAGTGGGGGGGAACGGGGAGCTGTTTTTT.

The gene calls are TRBV6-2 or TRBV6-3 and TRBJ2-5, with D unresolved. Trimming stripped 7 bases from V and 3 bases from J, with 6 bases between. The CDR3 totals 11 residues. Per germline, CDR1 MNHEY and CDR2 SVGEGT. CDR3 sequence: CASTNEETQYF. In DNA form, the CDR3 reads TGTGCCAGCACTAACGAAGAGACCCAGTACTTC.

The CDR3 region is CASSGSLDNTGELFF. The CDR3 bases are TGTGCCAGCAGTGGATCACTAGACAACACCGGGGAGCTGTTTTTT. This chain links TRBV6-1 with TRBJ2-2; D may be TRBD2 (5 bases). Germline V gene data show CDR1 as MNHNS and CDR2 as SASEGT. The CDR3 length is 15 residues. Trimming stripped 4 bases from V and 2 bases from J, with 11 bases between.

This clonotype was detected only a few times. The chain employs TRBV5-1 and TRBJ2-1, with 14 bases aligning to TRBD2. The CDR3 is made up of 15 amino acids. The V gene end was trimmed by 0 bases and the J gene end by 10 bases; junction bases not matched to a gene: 3. Germline CDR1 is SGHRS and CDR2 is YFSETQ. This CDR3 reads CASSLGLAGGQEQFF. Here the CDR3 DNA reads TGCGCCAGCAGCTTGGGACTAGCGGGAGGGCAGGAGCAGTTCTTC.

V and J are TRBV6-2 or TRBV6-3 and TRBJ1-5; a weak D match, TRBD1 (5 bases). V lost 7 bases to trimming and J lost 2 bases, with 18 bases between them. The germline V gene encodes CDR1 MNHEY and CDR2 SVGEGT. The CDR3 has 16 residues. Here the CDR3 reads CASTWGGGVGNQPQHF. The CDR3 nucleotides read TGTGCCAGCACCTGGGGTGGGGGAGTTGGCAATCAGCCCCAGCATTTT.

The CDR3: CASSPGAGNEQFF. CDR3 nucleotides: TGCGCCAGCAGCCCGGGGGCGGGGAATGAGCAGTTCTTC. This chain connects TRBV5-1 to TRBJ2-1; perhaps D is TRBD1 or TRBD2 (6 bases each). Germline CDR1 reads SGHRS; CDR2 reads YFSETQ. CDR3 length: 13 amino acids. V gave up 4 bases and J gave up 7 bases, with 12 bases separating them. The full variable domain, rest sourced from reference TRBV5-1 and TRBJ2-1, is KAGVTQTPRYLIKTRGQQVTLSCSPISGHRSVSWYQQTPGQGLQFLFEYFSETQRNKGNFPGRFSGRQFSNSRSEMNVSTLELGDSALYLCASSPGAGNEQFFGPGTRLTVL.

V usage is TRBV20-1 and J usage is TRBJ2-7, with D possibly being TRBD1 or TRBD2 (5 bases each). The CDR3 runs 12 residues. V was cut by 3 bases and J by 0 bases, with 6 bases left in between. Germline V gives CDR1 DFQATT, CDR2 SNEGSKA (reference sequence). For the CDR3, the DNA is TGCAGTGCTAGGGGGGACTCCTACGAGCAGTACTTC. It yields the protein CSARGDSYEQYF.

This clonotype was recorded many times. The chain uses TRBV4-3 and TRBJ2-1; maybe TRBD2 (5 bases). The CDR3 length is 13 residues. From germline, CDR1 is LGHNA and CDR2 YSLEER. The ends were cut back, 0 bases at V and 7 bases at J, with 7 bases in the middle. CDR3: CASSQEEGNEQFF. CDR3 nucleotides: TGCGCCAGCAGCCAAGAAGAGGGAAATGAGCAGTTCTTC.